These 11 T cell receptor beta chains were sequenced from one sample in a study of blood T cell repertoires in COVID-19. Generated by immunoSEQ multiplex PCR, the TCRdb table keeps only in-frame clones and is missing some. The data show about 53,000 clones, roughly nine tenths seen once. Sequencing input: peripheral blood. These receptors were taken from a human donor in a cohort sampled during active COVID-19.

This clone was seen just once. V and J are TRBV12-5 and TRBJ1-5; TRBD1 is a possible D gene (5 bases). CDR3 length: 15 amino acids. CDR1 and CDR2 from the germline V gene are LGHNT and FRNRAP. V was pared by 3 bases and J by 5 bases, with 14 bases between. The CDR3 reads CASGLVVGGDQPQHF. The CDR3 nucleotides are TGTGCTAGTGGTTTAGTGGTGGGGGGGGATCAGCCCCAGCATTTT.

The gene calls are TRBV10-3 and TRBJ1-3, with a possible D match to TRBD1 (6 bases). The CDR3 is 12 residues long. Germline-derived CDR1 and CDR2 are ENHRY and SYGVKD. Trimming removed 11 bases from V and 1 base from J, with 9 bases in between. DNA of the CDR3: TGTGCCGTACAGGGTTCTGGAAACACCATATATTTT. Encoded protein: CAVQGSGNTIYF.

The CDR3 DNA sequence: TGTGCCAGCACCACCGGGGGAACTAATGAAAAACTGTTTTTT. This encodes CASTTGGTNEKLFF. The chain couples TRBV6-5 to TRBJ1-4; a possible D gene is TRBD1 (5 bases). The CDR3 is 14 residues long. V lost 7 bases and J 1 base, leaving 10 bases between the germline ends. The germline gives CDR1 MNHEY, CDR2 SVGAGI.

The chain recombines TRBV2 with TRBJ2-1; the D gene is possibly TRBD2 (6 bases). The ends were cut back, 8 bases at V and 3 bases at J, with 14 bases in the middle. The CDR3 runs 14 residues. Germline V CDR1 and CDR2: SNHLY, FYNNEI. The CDR3 coding sequence is TGTGCCAGCGGGGCTAGCGACCGCTACAATGAGCAGTTCTTC. Protein sequence: CASGASDRYNEQFF.

This rearrangement joins TRBV19 to TRBJ2-3, with TRBD1 identical over 8 bases. Germline V lookup: CDR1 LNHDA, CDR2 SQIVND (reference sequence). This CDR3 region has 14 residues. The V segment lost 5 bases and the J segment 4 bases; nucleotides outside the gene matches: 5. This CDR3 is CASSPGQGPDTQYF. Written as DNA, the CDR3 is TGTGCCAGTAGTCCAGGACAGGGTCCAGATACGCAGTATTTT.

CDR3 residues: CASSLSLSGELFF. The CDR3 coding sequence is TGTGCCAGCAGCTTGTCACTTTCTGGGGAGCTGTTTTTT. This chain links TRBV5-6 with TRBJ2-2, with D uncertain. V lost 1 base and J lost 8, with 9 bases in between. This CDR3 has 13 residues. Germline-derived CDR1 and CDR2 are SGHDT and YYEEEE.

The V call is TRBV3-1 (or the pseudogene TRBV3-2), the J call TRBJ2-1; D might be TRBD2 (6 bases). The CDR3 totals 11 residues. Germline V CDR1 and CDR2: LGHDT, YNNKEL (reference sequence). Trimming stripped 3 bases from V and 10 bases from J, with 7 bases between. The CDR3 region is CASSQGREQFF. CDR3 nucleotides: TGTGCCAGCAGCCAGGGGAGGGAGCAGTTCTTC.

This chain joins TRBV6-1 and TRBJ2-3; D not resolved. Germline V gene sequence: CDR1 MNHNS, CDR2 SASEGT. CDR3 length: 14 residues. V lost 2 bases, J lost 2 bases, and 8 bases lay in between. The CDR3 loop is CASSELLSTDTQYF. CDR3 coding DNA: TGTGCCAGCAGTGAACTCCTATCCACAGATACGCAGTATTTT.

The rearrangement links TRBV6-4 to TRBJ2-1; 8 bases line up with TRBD2. V shed 6 bases, J shed 10 bases, and the junction held 11 bases outside the gene matches. This CDR3 has 14 residues. Germline lookup yields CDR1 MRHNA and CDR2 SNTAGT. The CDR3 loop reads CASRTDGGAEEQFF. CDR3 coding DNA: TGTGCCAGCAGGACCGACGGGGGGGCCGAGGAGCAGTTCTTC.

The rearrangement uses TRBV4-2 and TRBJ2-7; 9 nucleotides line up with TRBD1. Germline V lookup: CDR1 LGHNA, CDR2 YNFKEQ. V trimming: 3 bases; J trimming: 6 bases; junction bases outside the gene matches: 15. The CDR3 has 17 residues. Here the CDR3 reads CASSHTKPGQGRPEQYF. In nucleotides, the CDR3 is TGTGCCAGCAGCCACACAAAACCGGGACAGGGTCGTCCCGAGCAGTACTTC.

The V and J genes are TRBV19 and TRBJ2-1; 8 nucleotides align to TRBD2. This CDR3 spans 18 amino acids. Trimming removed 6 bases from V and 7 bases from J; junction bases left unmatched: 20. CDR1 is LNHDA, CDR2 SQIVND, per germline (reference sequence). CDR3 amino acids: CASSPGMYYRGGANEQFF. As DNA, the CDR3 is TGTGCCAGTAGCCCCGGTATGTACTACCGGGGGGGGGCGAATGAGCAGTTCTTC.